Presented here are 9 T cell receptor beta chains from one specimen sequenced in a study of blood T cell repertoires in COVID-19. Some clones are missing from TCRdb's copy, which holds only in-frame ones; the method was immunoSEQ multiplex PCR. The sample has approximately 330,000 clones, nearly 90% seen once; the top ten hold about a tenth. Sequencing was carried out using PBMCs or T cells enriched from blood (not recorded which). These receptor sequences come from a woman aged 30 to 39 who had recovered from COVID-19.

The rearrangement uses TRBV27 and TRBJ2-2; 11 nucleotides line up with TRBD2. CDR3 size: 19 residues. J was trimmed by 5 bases and V by 7 bases; bases with no gene match: 18. Germline V gene sequence: CDR1 MNHEY, CDR2 SMNVEV (reference sequence). CDR3: CASKTVGIAGGPGTGELFF. The CDR3 DNA reads as TGTGCCAGCAAAACGGTCGGAATAGCGGGAGGGCCGGGGACCGGGGAGCTGTTTTTT.

The rearrangement joins TRBV7-9 to TRBJ2-1; tentatively, D is TRBD2 (5 bases). Germline V gives CDR1 SEHNR, CDR2 FQNEAQ (reference sequence). CDR3 length: 14 residues. Trimming shortened V by 4 bases and J by 7 bases, and 14 bases separated the two germline ends. The CDR3 region has the DNA TGTGCCAGCAGCTACCCTACGGGCGGGAATGAGCAGTTCTTC. This sequence encodes CASSYPTGGNEQFF.

The chain couples TRBV3-1 (or the pseudogene TRBV3-2) to TRBJ1-1; unclear D gene. The CDR3 runs 14 residues. Germline-derived CDR1 and CDR2 are LGHDT and YNNKEL (reference sequence). The V and J ends lost 4 bases and 0 bases respectively, with 9 bases between them. The DNA for the CDR3 is TGTGCCAGCAGCCTAGGCACTATGAACACTGAAGCTTTCTTT. Amino acid sequence: CASSLGTMNTEAFF.

V gene TRBV13 combines with J gene TRBJ2-1; 14 nucleotides match TRBD2. The germline CDR1 and CDR2 sequences are PRHDT and FYEKMQ (reference sequence). This CDR3 is 15 amino acids long. The V and J ends lost 2 bases and 7 bases, in that order; junction bases with no gene match: 1. The CDR3 DNA is TGTGCCAGCAGCTTATGGACTAGCGGGAGGAATGAGCAGTTCTTC. Its translation is CASSLWTSGRNEQFF.

The gene calls are TRBV27 and TRBJ1-5; 7 bases map to TRBD1. The V gene end was trimmed by 6 bases and the J gene end by 7 bases; junction bases not matched to a gene: 12. CDR1 is MNHEY and CDR2 is SMNVEV in the germline V gene (reference sequence). CDR3 length equals 15 residues. The CDR3 DNA sequence: TGTGCCAGCAGCTACAGGGGTCCCATGGGGCAGCCCCAGCATTTT. Protein product: CASSYRGPMGQPQHF.

The chain joins TRBV11-2 to TRBJ2-7; 8 bases are shared with TRBD1. The CDR3 sequence is 16 residues long. The germline V gene encodes CDR1 SGHAT and CDR2 FQNNGV. V shed 1 base and J 0 bases; nucleotides not matched to a gene: 5. The CDR3 is CASSLGRDRFSYEQYF. Here the CDR3 DNA reads TGTGCCAGCAGCTTAGGCAGGGACAGGTTCTCCTACGAGCAGTACTTC.

The rearrangement uses TRBV5-1 and TRBJ2-7; D is unresolved. This CDR3 contains 16 residues. CDR1 is SGHRS and CDR2 is YFSETQ in the germline V gene. The germline V and J ends were trimmed by 0 bases and 0 bases, with 13 bases remaining between them. CDR3 DNA sequence: TGCGCCAGCAGCTTGGTCCTGGGCCTGAACTCCTACGAGCAGTACTTC. Amino acid sequence: CASSLVLGLNSYEQYF.

The V and J genes are TRBV19 and TRBJ1-2; TRBD1 might be the D (6 bases). The CDR3 runs to 14 residues. Germline lookup yields CDR1 LNHDA and CDR2 SQIVND (reference sequence). V was trimmed by 7 bases and J by 7 bases, leaving 19 bases between them. The chain's CDR3 is CASTYNGGASGYTF. The CDR3 DNA reads TGTGCCAGTACCTATAACGGGGGGGCAAGTGGCTACACCTTC.

The chain has TRBV24-1 and TRBJ2-3, with TRBD1 matching over 10 bases. V trimming: 4 bases; J trimming: 5 bases; junction bases outside the gene matches: 5. The CDR3 covers 15 residues. Germline V lookup: CDR1 KGHDR, CDR2 SFDVKD. The CDR3 nucleotides are TGTGCCACCAGTGACGGACAGGGGGTGGGAGATACGCAGTATTTT. Encoded protein: CATSDGQGVGDTQYF.